The following is a T cell receptor (beta chain) sequence with its context. This sample stems from a study of technical replicates of blood from a few donors. Libraries were prepared by immunoSEQ multiplex PCR; TCRdb keeps only in-frame clonotypes and omits some of them. The sample carries tens of thousands of clones, roughly 98% recorded once. The ends lost 3 bases at V and 2 bases at J; junction bases unmatched: 3. CDR3 length equals 15 residues. The germline V gene has CDR1 MDHEN and CDR2 SYDVKM. Sequences were obtained from T cells isolated from PBMCs. This receptor was obtained from a human donor in good health. The chain is built from TRBV28 and TRBJ2-7, with 11 positions matching TRBD1. The DNA of the CDR3 is TGTGCCAGCAGTTTGGGGACAGGGGGTACCTACGAGCAGTACTTC. Translating gives CASSLGTGGTYEQYF. The full variable domain, completed using reference TRBV28 and TRBJ2-7, is DVKVTQSSRYLVKRTGEKVFLECVQDMDHENMFWYRQDPGLGLRLIYFSYDVKMKEKGDIPEGYSVSREKKERFSLILESASTNQTSMYLCASSLGTGGTYEQYFGPGTRLTVT.